The 8 T cell receptor beta chains below all came from one sample that was sequenced in a study of T cell responses to AZD1222 COVID-19 vaccine. Clones were read by immunoSEQ multiplex PCR, and TCRdb kept only the in-frame ones, dropping some. The repertoire has 90,000 to 120,000 clones, about 85% of them found once; the top ten carry less than 6%. The sample consisted of peripheral blood, taken 28 days after the second AZD1222 dose. The source is an adult who received the AZD1222 COVID-19 vaccine.

The rearrangement uses TRBV7-9 and TRBJ1-3; D is ambiguous. V lost 9 bases and J 2 bases, leaving 14 bases between the germline ends. The germline V gene has CDR1 SEHNR and CDR2 FQNEAQ (reference sequence). This CDR3 has 14 residues. Here the CDR3 DNA reads TGTGCCAGTGATGCTCTGGGAACTGGAAACACCATATATTTT. Translated, it gives CASDALGTGNTIYF.

The CDR3 DNA follows: TGCGCCAGCAGTCAAATGGAGGGGACGGTGAACACTGAAGCTTTCTTT. Encoded protein: CASSQMEGTVNTEAFF. V gene TRBV23-1 combines with J gene TRBJ1-1; possibly TRBD1 for D (5 bases). TRBV23-1 is an open reading frame, and its role is uncertain. V lost 2 bases, J lost 0 bases, and 13 bases lay in between. The CDR3 totals 16 residues.

The chain is built from TRBV7-9 and TRBJ1-1; the match to TRBD1 covers 7 bases. CDR1 and CDR2 (germline): SEHNR, FQNEAQ (reference sequence). The CDR3 is 14 residues long. With V trimmed by 5 bases and J by 2 bases, 5 bases remained unmatched. The CDR3 DNA follows: TGTGCCAGCAGCCCACAGGGGATTAACACTGAAGCTTTCTTT. Protein product: CASSPQGINTEAFF.

V is TRBV20-1 and J is TRBJ2-1; 8 bases match TRBD2. CDR1 is DFQATT, CDR2 SNEGSKA, per germline (reference sequence). There are 18 residues in the CDR3. The trim removed 3 bases at V and 4 bases at J, leaving 17 bases unmatched. In DNA, the CDR3 is TGCAGTGCTAGTAAGCCGAGGAGCGGGGGACCTCCTTACAATGAGCAGTTCTTC. Its translation is CSASKPRSGGPPYNEQFF.

The chain employs TRBV7-2 and TRBJ1-2; TRBD1 aligns across 9 bases. The CDR3 has 18 amino acids. CDR1 SGHTA and CDR2 FQGNSA come from the germline V gene. Trimming removed 3 bases from V and 8 bases from J; junction bases left unmatched: 19. CDR3 protein: CASSFVGGQGDIGEGYTF. CDR3 DNA sequence: TGTGCCAGCAGCTTTGTCGGGGGACAGGGAGACATTGGGGAGGGCTACACCTTC.

This chain uses TRBV11-2 with TRBJ2-7, with a possible D match to TRBD2 (6 bases). V was cut by 1 base and J by 2 bases, with 9 bases left in between. Germline CDR1 reads SGHAT; CDR2 reads FQNNGV. The CDR3 is 14 residues long. CDR3 protein: CASSLGRGAYEQYF. The CDR3, as DNA: TGTGCCAGCAGCTTAGGGCGGGGCGCCTACGAGCAGTACTTC.

The chain has TRBV15 and TRBJ2-4; D tentatively reads TRBD1 or TRBD2 (6 bases each). Germline V lookup: CDR1 LNHNV, CDR2 YYDKDF (reference sequence). Deletions cut 1 base from V and 7 bases from J, with 14 bases between. This CDR3 contains 15 residues. This CDR3 is CATSRVWGAGNIQYF. The DNA for the CDR3 is TGTGCCACCAGCAGAGTCTGGGGGGCCGGGAACATTCAGTACTTC.

The CDR3 here is CASSPITGTGGYGTEAFF. The CDR3 DNA reads as TGCGCCAGCAGCCCGATCACCGGGACAGGGGGCTACGGCACTGAAGCTTTCTTT. The V gene is TRBV5-1, the J gene TRBJ1-1, with 12 bases matching TRBD1. Germline values: CDR1 SGHRS, CDR2 YFSETQ. The trim removed 4 bases at V and 4 bases at J, leaving 14 bases unmatched. The CDR3 spans 18 residues.